The 11 T cell receptor beta chains presented below share a single source sample, sequenced in a study of shared clonotypes between healthy human individuals (TCRdb year 2020). Library preparation was by the immunoSEQ multiplex PCR assay. In its TCRdb copy, this immuneACCESS table keeps in-frame sequences only and misses some clones. Where compared with another copy, unresolved V genes explain less than half of these, and the others have no known cause. The table for this sample lists 2 million to 2.5 million clones; approximately 96% of them were counted only once. The ten biggest clones cover less than 0.15% of the sample. The sample taken for sequencing was naive CD4+ T cells sorted from blood. This specimen's cell subset or site label, interpreted: CD45RA+ positively selected. All receptors derive from a man aged 18 to 29 in good health.

CDR3 sequence reads: CASGSGQGTTDTQYF. CDR3 nucleotide sequence: TGTGCTAGTGGTTCGGGACAGGGGACCACAGATACGCAGTATTTT. The V call is TRBV12-5, the J call TRBJ2-3; 10 bases align to TRBD1. The CDR3 loop spans 15 amino acids. Germline CDR1 and CDR2: LGHNT and FRNRAP. V lost 4 bases and J lost 2; bases outside the gene matches: 3. The full variable domain, rest sourced from reference TRBV12-5 and TRBJ2-3, is DARVTQTPRHKVTEMGQEVTMRCQPILGHNTVFWYRQTMMQGLELLAYFRNRAPLDDSGMPKDRFSAEMPDATLATLKIQPSEPRDSAVYFCASGSGQGTTDTQYFGPGTRLTVL.

About this clone itself: Other DNA variants within this sample encode the same CDR3. The V call is TRBV28, the J call TRBJ1-2, with D unclear. CDR3 size: 13 residues. CDR1 is MDHEN and CDR2 is SYDVKM in the germline V gene. The V and J ends lost 2 bases and 2 bases respectively, with 6 bases between them. The CDR3 sequence is CASSLGVNYGYTF. DNA for the CDR3: TGTGCCAGCAGTTTAGGAGTGAACTATGGCTACACCTTC.

Regarding this clone: At the DNA level, this CDR3 is encoded by other sequences in the same sample as well. The V and J genes are TRBV30 and TRBJ2-7; 10 bases match TRBD1. Germline CDR1 reads GTSNPN; CDR2 reads SVGIG (reference sequence). The CDR3 covers 14 residues. V dropped 2 bases and J dropped 2; count of bases not matched to a gene: 3. For the CDR3, the DNA is TGTGCCTGGAGTAGAGGACAGGGGGCCTACGAGCAGTACTTC. It codes for CAWSRGQGAYEQYF.

V gene TRBV5-4 combines with J gene TRBJ1-1, with 11 bases fitting TRBD1. Germline loops: CDR1 SGHNT, CDR2 YYREEE (reference sequence). The V segment lost 0 bases and the J segment 8 bases; nucleotides outside the gene matches: 3. The CDR3 runs to 14 residues. The chain's CDR3 is CASSLVGQGGEAFF. The DNA for the CDR3 is TGTGCCAGCAGCTTGGTGGGACAGGGGGGCGAAGCTTTCTTT. Full variable domain (missing parts from reference TRBV5-4 and TRBJ1-1): ETGVTQSPTHLIKTRGQQVTLRCSSQSGHNTVSWYQQALGQGPQFIFQYYREEENGRGNFPPRFSGLQFPNYSSELNVNALELDDSALYLCASSLVGQGGEAFFGQGTRLTVV.

The chain combines TRBV2 with TRBJ1-1, with TRBD1 matching over 7 bases. The V segment lost 4 bases and the J segment 5 bases; nucleotides outside the gene matches: 4. The CDR3 extends over 13 amino acids. Per the germline V gene, CDR1 is SNHLY and CDR2 is FYNNEI. CDR3 amino acids: CASSGRGQTEAFF. For the CDR3, the DNA is TGTGCCAGCAGTGGGAGGGGGCAGACTGAAGCTTTCTTT.

V gene TRBV6-1 combines with J gene TRBJ2-1, with 11 nucleotides matching TRBD2. This CDR3 is 17 amino acids long. With 6 bases clipped from V and 4 bases from J, the junction kept 11 bases outside the gene matches. Per the germline V gene, CDR1 is MNHNS and CDR2 is SASEGT. CDR3 coding DNA: TGTGCCAGCAGAGAACCCGGGACTAGCGGAAATTACAATGAGCAGTTCTTC. It yields the protein CASREPGTSGNYNEQFF.

The V call is TRBV2, the J call TRBJ1-5, with 7 nucleotides matching TRBD1. This CDR3 comprises 14 residues. V lost 6 bases, J lost 6 bases, and 8 bases stayed unmatched. Germline-derived CDR1 and CDR2 are SNHLY and FYNNEI. As DNA, the CDR3 is TGTGCCAGCAGGCAGGGGGGGTCAGGTCAGCCCCAGCATTTT. Its protein is CASRQGGSGQPQHF.

V is TRBV6-5 and J is TRBJ1-2; D possibly corresponds to TRBD1 (5 bases). V lost 5 bases and J lost 2, with 9 bases in between. There are 13 residues in the CDR3. From germline, CDR1 is MNHEY and CDR2 SVGAGI. The CDR3 is CASSRQPNYGYTF. As DNA, the CDR3 is TGTGCCAGCAGTCGACAGCCCAACTATGGCTACACCTTC.

The chain couples TRBV28 to TRBJ1-6; D perhaps matches TRBD1 (5 bases). The CDR3 is made up of 14 amino acids. Germline values: CDR1 MDHEN, CDR2 SYDVKM. V was pared by 7 bases and J by 8 bases, with 15 bases between. The CDR3 reads CASIPGGNYSPLHF. The CDR3 DNA reads TGTGCCAGCATCCCGGGGGGGAATTATTCACCCCTCCACTTT.

A single count supports this clone. The chain is built from TRBV18 and TRBJ2-7; D is unresolved. CDR3 length equals 13 residues. V was clipped by 3 bases and J by 3 bases, with 9 bases between them. The germline V gene has CDR1 KGHSH and CDR2 LQKENI. The CDR3 nucleotides are TGTGCCAGCTCACCGGCGGTCTACTACGAGCAGTACTTC. Translating gives CASSPAVYYEQYF. The complete variable domain, with remaining parts taken from reference TRBV18 and TRBJ2-7, reads NAGVMQNPRHLVRRRGQEARLRCSPMKGHSHVYWYRQLPEEGLKFMVYLQKENIIDESGMPKERFSAEFPKEGPSILRIQQVVRGDSAAYFCASSPAVYYEQYFGPGTRLTVT.

Concerning this clone itself: This sample also contains other DNA sequences that code for the same CDR3. The rearrangement joins TRBV5-6 to TRBJ2-6; D unresolved. The CDR3 contains 15 residues. Germline V gene data show CDR1 as SGHDT and CDR2 as YYEEEE. Trimming removed 3 bases from V and 1 base from J, with 8 bases in between. CDR3 in DNA: TGTGCCAGCAGCTCGCAAGGGTCTGGGGCCAACGTCCTGACTTTC. Translation gives CASSSQGSGANVLTF.